This TCR beta chain stems from a study of cytomegalovirus exposure and HLA in healthy donors. Study-wide points: A list of 164 TCR beta chains associated with cytomegalovirus was given. It was reported that TCR beta sequences correctly inferred the HLA-A and HLA-B alleles for most subjects. Later work associated roughly 15,000 TCR beta sequences with HLA alleles at 0.05 false discovery rate.

PCR used 60 Vbeta primers and 13 Jbeta primers. Repertoires were generated with immunoSEQ multiplex PCR, while TCRdb's copy carries only in-frame clones and drops some. The sample totals over 100,000 clones. To note about this clone: The antigen is undetermined.

The sequencing input was PBMCs. This TCR was sampled from a woman aged 40 to 49 in good health and CMV-seropositive.

The DNA of the CDR3 is TGTGCCAGCAGTCGTACCCCATCAGGGGCGATAAGGGATCAGCCCCAGCATTTT. Translated: CASSRTPSGAIRDQPQHF. This chain joins TRBV28 and TRBJ1-5; tentative D call: TRBD1 (6 bases). Trimming removed 5 bases from V and 5 bases from J, with 25 bases in between. The germline gives CDR1 MDHEN, CDR2 SYDVKM. The CDR3 is 18 residues long.